Here is one TCR beta chain with its context. What it binds is not known. These data come from a study of T-cell reconstitution after alpha-beta-depleted transplantation in children. Study outcomes and limitations: Some patients' high day-60 TCRbeta diversity was attributed to recipient cells surviving conditioning. Hyperexpanded clones declined; after one year, newly produced T cells mostly supplied diversity. Several hundred graft clones that had expanded were reportedly the source of alpha-beta T cells about two months after transplant.

Unique molecular identifiers were used in preparing the TCRbeta library. In TCRdb, the PCR reads were re-called with MiXCR into one record per CDR3 protein. The sample consists of more than 400,000 distinct CDR3 sequences, approximately 41% of them appearing once. This CDR3 is 16 amino acids long. Germline assignment: CDR1 SNHLY and CDR2 FYNNEI. Trimming took off 5 bases at V and 2 bases at J, with 17 bases between the two ends. The clonotype originates from a girl aged 2 to 9 with aplastic anemia, due to receive a stem cell transplant. The sequences come from PBMCs, collected before TCRalphabeta/CD19-depleted stem cell transplant. The rearrangement joins TRBV2 to TRBJ2-3; maybe TRBD2 (6 bases). In DNA form, the CDR3 reads TGTGCCAGCAGTCCCTTATGGGAGGATACCACAGATACGCAGTATTTT. As protein: CASSPLWEDTTDTQYF.